A selection of T cell receptor beta chains follows, all from one sample in a study of T cells in Graves' hyperthyroidism and ophthalmopathy. Each CDR3 protein gets one entry after TCRdb re-called the multiplex PCR reads with MiXCR. The top ten clones hold approximately 14% of a sample with over 500,000 distinct CDR3 sequences, about 14% of them seen once. The specimen was blood. The receptors stem from a woman between 35 and 50 years old with Graves' hyperthyroidism. The CDR3 runs from the conserved cysteine through the conserved F or W. The D gene is left open where the match is weak. Rows give clone size only sometimes, using once, few, many, or a class for an expanded clone.

d_call,cdr3_length,j_call,v_call,clone_size,cdr3_nt,cdr3_aa
TRBD2,15,TRBJ2-3,TRBV28,many,TGTGCCAGCATCGCTTGGGGGGGAGAGTCAGATACGCAGTATTTT,CASIAWGGESDTQYF
TRBD2,21,TRBJ2-3,TRBV20-1,NA,TGCAGTGCTAGAGAATCCCCAGGAGGGCTAGCGGGAGGTTACATCACAGATACGCAGTATTTT,CSARESPGGLAGGYITDTQYF
TRBD1,15,TRBJ2-7,TRBV7-8,few,TGTGCCAGCAGCTCGACCGGGACAGGGCAGGGCGAGCAGTACTTC,CASSSTGTGQGEQYF
TRBD1,14,TRBJ1-2,TRBV20-1,NA,TGCAGTGCTAGGTGGACAGGGGGCTCCGATGGCTACACCTTC,CSARWTGGSDGYTF
NA,13,TRBJ2-7,TRBV28,many,TGTGCCAGCAGTGGAGACGGGGTGAACGAGCAGTACTTC,CASSGDGVNEQYF
TRBD2,15,TRBJ2-7,TRBV5-1,NA,TGCGCCAGCAGCCAAGCAGGGACTAGCTACTACGAGCAGTACTTC,CASSQAGTSYYEQYF
NA,10,TRBJ2-1,TRBV20-1,many,TGCAGTGCCACGGCGAATGAGCAGTTCTTC,CSATANEQFF
NA,14,TRBJ1-1,TRBV6-5,many,TGTGCCAGCAGTTACTCCGAGGGATTCACTGAAGCTTTCTTT,CASSYSEGFTEAFF
TRBD1,14,TRBJ1-2,TRBV30,few,TGTGCCTGGAGCACTGGACAGGGGGCCTATGGCTACACCTTC,CAWSTGQGAYGYTF
TRBD1,16,TRBJ1-1,TRBV5-1,once,TGCGCCAGCAGCCAGCGGACAGGGGGCGAGTACACTGAAGCTTTCTTT,CASSQRTGGEYTEAFF
TRBD2,18,TRBJ2-1,TRBV28,NA,TGCGCCAGCAGTTTAAATCCCCCAACTAGCGGGTCCTACAATGAGCAGTTCTTC,CASSLNPPTSGSYNEQFF
NA,15,TRBJ2-1,TRBV6-5,many,TGTGCCAGCAGTTACAGTCGGGTGCTAGCACATGAGCAGTTCTTC,CASSYSRVLAHEQFF
TRBD2,17,TRBJ2-2,TRBV2,NA,TGTGCCAGCTTGAGACTAGCGGGAGGGCCGAACACCGGGGAGCTGTTTTTT,CASLRLAGGPNTGELFF
NA,13,TRBJ2-2,TRBV28,NA,TGTGCCAGCAGTCTAGACCCCTCCGGGGAGCTGCTTTTT,CASSLDPSGELLF
NA,12,TRBJ2-2,TRBV6-1,NA,TGTGCCAGCGTGACGAACACCGGGGAGCTGTTTTTT,CASVTNTGELFF
NA,13,TRBJ2-3,TRBV9,many,TGTGCCAGCAGCGTAGCGGGGTCTGATACGCAGTATTTT,CASSVAGSDTQYF
NA,12,TRBJ1-1,TRBV7-2,NA,TGTGCCAGCAGCCCATGGGGGACTGAAGCTTTCTTT,CASSPWGTEAFF
NA,15,TRBJ2-3,TRBV7-3,NA,TGTGCCAGCAGCTTAGGACCTGAGGCCACAGATACGCAGTATTTT,CASSLGPEATDTQYF
TRBD1,12,TRBJ2-5,TRBV20-1,NA,TGCAGTGCCCCCCGAGGGGGCGAGACCCAGTACTTC,CSAPRGGETQYF
TRBD1,15,TRBJ2-7,TRBV11-2,many,TGTGCCAGCAGCACAAGACAGGGAATGTCGTACGAGCAGTACTTC,CASSTRQGMSYEQYF
NA,15,TRBJ2-2,TRBV9,few,TGTGCCAGCAGCGACCAGCAGGGTAACACCGGGGAGCTGTTTTTT,CASSDQQGNTGELFF
TRBD2,15,TRBJ2-1,TRBV11-1,many,TGTGCCAGCAGCCCTGCGGGACTAGCTTCGAATGAGCAGTTCTTC,CASSPAGLASNEQFF
TRBD1,15,TRBJ1-2,TRBV6-1,many,TGTGCCAGCAGTGAAGCGATAACAGGGGCCTATGGCTACACCTTC,CASSEAITGAYGYTF
TRBD2,16,TRBJ2-5,TRBV13,few,TGTGCCAGCAGTTCCACTAGCGGGGGCTCCCAAGAGACCCAGTACTTC,CASSSTSGGSQETQYF
NA,15,TRBJ1-5,TRBV7-2,NA,TGTGCCAGCAGCTTAGATTCGGCGGGTGGGCAGCCCCAGCATTTT,CASSLDSAGGQPQHF
TRBD1,14,TRBJ1-5,TRBV20-1,many,TGCAGTGCTAGAGAAGATGGGACAGCCCAGCCCCAGCATTTT,CSAREDGTAQPQHF
TRBD1,15,TRBJ2-7,TRBV20-1,few,TGCAGTGCTAGAGATACCGGGACAGGCTCCTACGAGCAGTACTTC,CSARDTGTGSYEQYF
TRBD2,14,TRBJ2-7,TRBV20-1,many,TGCAGTGCTAGAACTCGACTAGCGGGAAGCGAGCAGTACTTC,CSARTRLAGSEQYF
TRBD1,16,TRBJ1-1,TRBV20-1,many,TGCAGTGCTCGTGCGGGGGGGACAGGGGAAGGTACTGAAGCTTTCTTT,CSARAGGTGEGTEAFF
TRBD2,15,TRBJ2-5,TRBV24-1,NA,TGTGCCACCAGTGACGGGACTAGCGGGAAGAAGACCCAGTACTTC,CATSDGTSGKKTQYF
NA,15,TRBJ2-5,TRBV4-1,NA,TGCGCCAGCAGCCAGGTTGGGACGGTCCAAGAGACCCAGTACTTC,CASSQVGTVQETQYF
TRBD1,14,TRBJ2-5,TRBV5-1,few,TGCGCCAGCAGAATAGACAGGGGACAAGAGACCCAGTACTTC,CASRIDRGQETQYF
NA,17,TRBJ2-7,TRBV7-9,many,TGTGCCAGCAGCTTAGAAACAACCGACAGGATGATCGGCGAGCAGTACTTC,CASSLETTDRMIGEQYF
TRBD1,14,TRBJ1-2,TRBV6-1,many,TGTGCCAGCAGTACCGGACAGGGGCCTCTTGGCTACACCTTC,CASSTGQGPLGYTF
TRBD1,16,TRBJ2-7,TRBV20-1,many,TGCAGTGCTAGTGATCCCGGGACAGGGGGATCCTACGAGCAGTACTTC,CSASDPGTGGSYEQYF
NA,16,TRBJ2-3,TRBV7-9,many,TGTGCCAGCAGCCCAGGGGCAGGTCGTCAGACAGATACGCAGTATTTT,CASSPGAGRQTDTQYF
TRBD2,14,TRBJ2-1,TRBV20-1,few,TGCAGTGCTAGTGGGAGCGGGAGCTCCAATGAGCAGTTCTTC,CSASGSGSSNEQFF
NA,13,TRBJ2-5,TRBV29-1,many,TGCAGCGTTGTAAGGGGGGGCCAAGAGACCCAGTACTTC,CSVVRGGQETQYF
NA,15,TRBJ2-2,TRBV5-1,many,TGCGCCAGCAGCTTGGGTGACACGAACACCGGGGAGCTGTTTTTT,CASSLGDTNTGELFF
NA,13,TRBJ2-7,TRBV12-3/TRBV12-4,many,TGTGCCAGCAGTAGGGACACCCCCTACGAGCAGTACTTC,CASSRDTPYEQYF
TRBD1,14,TRBJ1-1,TRBV6-5,many,TGTGCCAGCAGTTACTACCGGACAGGGGAATCAGCTTTCTTT,CASSYYRTGESAFF
TRBD1,18,TRBJ1-1,TRBV10-3,many,TGTGCCATCAGTGAGTCTCGACAGGGGGCGCGAAGGGGCACTGAAGCTTTCTTT,CAISESRQGARRGTEAFF
NA,14,TRBJ2-1,TRBV11-3,many,TGTGCCAGCAGCTCCGACAGGGGAGGGAGTGAGCAGTTCTTC,CASSSDRGGSEQFF
NA,16,TRBJ1-2,TRBV28,many,TGTGCCAGCAGTGACCCACAGACGGGGCTTAGCTATGGCTACACCTTC,CASSDPQTGLSYGYTF
NA,15,TRBJ2-1,TRBV3-1,many,TGTGCCAGCAGCCAAAGTCAAAGCTCCTACAATGAGCAGTTCTTC,CASSQSQSSYNEQFF
TRBD2,15,TRBJ2-5,TRBV12-3/TRBV12-4,many,TGTGCCAGCAGTACTAGCGGCGCCCTGGGAGAGACCCAGTACTTC,CASSTSGALGETQYF